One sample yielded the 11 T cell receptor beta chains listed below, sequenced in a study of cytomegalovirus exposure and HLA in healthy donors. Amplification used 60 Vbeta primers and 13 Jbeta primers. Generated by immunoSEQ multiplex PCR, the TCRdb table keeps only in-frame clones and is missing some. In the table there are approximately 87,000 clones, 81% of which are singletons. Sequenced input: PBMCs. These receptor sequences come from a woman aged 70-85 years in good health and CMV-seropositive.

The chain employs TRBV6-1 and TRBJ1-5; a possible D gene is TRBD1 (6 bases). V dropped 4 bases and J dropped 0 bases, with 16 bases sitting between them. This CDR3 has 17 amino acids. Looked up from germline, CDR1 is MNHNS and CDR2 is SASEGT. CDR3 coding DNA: TGTGCCAGCAGTGGCCTTGGACAGAGAGATAGCAATCAGCCCCAGCATTTT. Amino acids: CASSGLGQRDSNQPQHF.

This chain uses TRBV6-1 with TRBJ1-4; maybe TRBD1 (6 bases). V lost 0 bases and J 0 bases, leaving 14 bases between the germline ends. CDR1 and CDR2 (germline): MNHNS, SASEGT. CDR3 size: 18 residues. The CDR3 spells CASSEALTGSATNEKLFF. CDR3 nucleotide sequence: TGTGCCAGCAGTGAAGCATTGACAGGATCCGCAACTAATGAAAAACTGTTTTTT.

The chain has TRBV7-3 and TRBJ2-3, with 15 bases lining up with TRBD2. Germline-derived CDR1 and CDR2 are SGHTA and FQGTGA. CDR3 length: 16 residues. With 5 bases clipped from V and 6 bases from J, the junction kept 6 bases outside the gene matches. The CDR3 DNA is TGTGCCAGCAGCCCTCGAGGACTAGCGGGAGGGGATACGCAGTATTTT. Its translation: CASSPRGLAGGDTQYF.

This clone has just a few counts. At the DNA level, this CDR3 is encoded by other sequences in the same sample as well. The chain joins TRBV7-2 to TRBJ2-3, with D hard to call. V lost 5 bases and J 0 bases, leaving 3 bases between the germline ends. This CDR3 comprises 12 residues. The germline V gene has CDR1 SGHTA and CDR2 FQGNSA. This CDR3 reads CASSLSTDTQYF. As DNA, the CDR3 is TGTGCCAGCAGCCTAAGCACAGATACGCAGTATTTT.

The CDR3 here is CAISTGTEDMNTEAFF. The CDR3 DNA follows: TGTGCCATCAGTACCGGGACAGAAGATATGAACACTGAAGCTTTCTTT. This sequence joins TRBV10-3 and TRBJ1-1, with 7 bases fitting TRBD1. Looked up from germline, CDR1 is ENHRY and CDR2 is SYGVKD. The CDR3 covers 16 residues. V was clipped by 5 bases and J by 0 bases; unmatched bases: 9.

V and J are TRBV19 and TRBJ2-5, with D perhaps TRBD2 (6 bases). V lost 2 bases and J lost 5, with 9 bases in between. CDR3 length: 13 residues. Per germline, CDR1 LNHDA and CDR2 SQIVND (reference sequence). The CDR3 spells CASSISGRETQYF. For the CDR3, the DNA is TGTGCCAGTAGTATAAGCGGGCGGGAGACCCAGTACTTC.

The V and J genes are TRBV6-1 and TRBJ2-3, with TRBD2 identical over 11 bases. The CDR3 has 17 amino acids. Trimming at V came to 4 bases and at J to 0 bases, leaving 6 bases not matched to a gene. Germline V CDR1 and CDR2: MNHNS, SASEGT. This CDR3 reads CASSASWTSGSTDTQYF. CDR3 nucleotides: TGTGCCAGCAGTGCATCCTGGACTAGCGGGAGCACAGATACGCAGTATTTT.

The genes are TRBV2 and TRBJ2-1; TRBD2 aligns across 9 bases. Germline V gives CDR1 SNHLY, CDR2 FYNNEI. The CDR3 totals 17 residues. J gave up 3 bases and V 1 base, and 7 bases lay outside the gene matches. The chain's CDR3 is CASSEDRTSDVYNEQFF. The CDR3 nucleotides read TGTGCCAGCAGTGAAGATCGGACTAGCGACGTCTACAATGAGCAGTTCTTC.

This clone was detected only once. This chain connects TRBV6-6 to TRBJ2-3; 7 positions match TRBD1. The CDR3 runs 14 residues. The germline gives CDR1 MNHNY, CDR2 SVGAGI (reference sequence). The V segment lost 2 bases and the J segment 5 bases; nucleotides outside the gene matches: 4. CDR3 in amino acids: CASSYNRGRDTQYF. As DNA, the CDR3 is TGTGCCAGCAGTTACAACAGGGGTCGAGATACGCAGTATTTT.

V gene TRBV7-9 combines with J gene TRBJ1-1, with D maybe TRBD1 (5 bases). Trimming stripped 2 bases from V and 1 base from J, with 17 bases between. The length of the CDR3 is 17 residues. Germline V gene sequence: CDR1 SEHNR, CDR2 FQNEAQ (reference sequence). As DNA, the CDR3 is TGTGCCAGCAGCTTATTGGCGGACATTGGACGGAACACTGAAGCTTTCTTT. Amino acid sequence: CASSLLADIGRNTEAFF.

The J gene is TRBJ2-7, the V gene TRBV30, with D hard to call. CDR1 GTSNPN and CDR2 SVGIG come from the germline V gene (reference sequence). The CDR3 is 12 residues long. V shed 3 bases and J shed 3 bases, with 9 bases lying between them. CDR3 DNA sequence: TGTGCCTGGAGCGTCACTGTCTACGAGCAGTACTTC. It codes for CAWSVTVYEQYF.